Listed below are T cell receptor beta chains from one sample, sequenced in a study of blood T cell repertoires in COVID-19. Produced via immunoSEQ multiplex PCR; TCRdb's table is partial and in-frame only. Of about 210,000 clones listed, roughly four fifths are singletons. Sample: peripheral blood. Every receptor here comes from a woman aged 70 to 79 with COVID-19, enrolled during active disease. CDR3s include the opening cysteine and the closing phenylalanine or tryptophan. Fields, in order: V gene, clone size, D gene, J gene, CDR3 DNA, CDR3 protein. A D gene is named only where the DNA matches it firmly. Expanded clones get a size class; other rows say once, few or many, or leave the size out.

V: TRBV6-5; size: -; D: TRBD1; J: TRBJ1-2; DNA: TGTGCCAGCAGTCCGGACAGGGGGTCTCTCTATGGCTACACCTTC; CDR3: CASSPDRGSLYGYTF
V: TRBV6-1; size: once; D: -; J: TRBJ2-2; DNA: TGTGCCAGCAGTGAAATTTCTTACGCTAGCACCGGGGAGCTGTTTTTT; CDR3: CASSEISYASTGELFF
V: TRBV6-2/TRBV6-3; size: -; D: TRBD1; J: TRBJ2-3; DNA: TGTGCCAGCAGTTACCCTCTAATGGGACAGGGGGCGACAGATACGCAGTATTTT; CDR3: CASSYPLMGQGATDTQYF
V: TRBV30; size: -; D: TRBD1; J: TRBJ1-2; DNA: TGTGCCTGGCAGGACAGGTCCATGGGCTACACCTTC; CDR3: CAWQDRSMGYTF
V: TRBV30; size: -; D: TRBD1; J: TRBJ1-2; DNA: TGTGCCTGGAGTGGAGACAGGGGGCAAGGCTACACCTTC; CDR3: CAWSGDRGQGYTF
V: TRBV28; size: -; D: -; J: TRBJ1-2; DNA: TGTGCCAGCAGTTCCCAAACAGGAAGGCGGGGCTACACCTTC; CDR3: CASSSQTGRRGYTF
V: TRBV3-1/TRBV3-2; size: -; D: -; J: TRBJ2-7; DNA: TGTGCCAGCAGCCTACAGGGTCCCTACGAGCAGTACTTC; CDR3: CASSLQGPYEQYF
V: TRBV9; size: few; D: -; J: TRBJ2-2; DNA: TGTGCCAGCAGCGTAGTAGCGACCGGGGAGCTGTTTTTT; CDR3: CASSVVATGELFF
V: TRBV2; size: -; D: TRBD1; J: TRBJ1-2; DNA: TGTGCCAGCAGTTACCAGGGGGAGCGGATCTATGGCTACACCTTC; CDR3: CASSYQGERIYGYTF
V: TRBV10-1; size: -; D: -; J: TRBJ1-1; DNA: TGCGCCAGCAGTGAGTCGGGATACAGGGTTGGTGTGGAGGACACTGAAGCTTTCTTT; CDR3: CASSESGYRVGVEDTEAFF
V: TRBV9; size: -; D: TRBD2; J: TRBJ2-3; DNA: TGTGCCAGCAGCCGTAGCGGGGTTAGCACAGATACGCAGTATTTT; CDR3: CASSRSGVSTDTQYF
V: TRBV5-1; size: -; D: -; J: TRBJ1-1; DNA: TGCGCCAGCAGCTCGTCGGGGGACCCGAACACTGAAGCTTTCTTT; CDR3: CASSSSGDPNTEAFF
V: TRBV4-3; size: -; D: TRBD1; J: TRBJ1-2; DNA: TGCGCCAGCAGCCAAGAGAAAGGGGGCGGGGGCTACACCTTC; CDR3: CASSQEKGGGGYTF
V: TRBV7-9; size: few; D: -; J: TRBJ2-7; DNA: TGTGCCAGCAGCAACGCCGCGGGGACCGAGCAGTACTTC; CDR3: CASSNAAGTEQYF
V: TRBV21-1; size: -; D: -; J: TRBJ2-3; DNA: TGTGCCAGCAGCGAAGACTCCGGGACTAGCGGGAGGACCATTACCTCCACAGATACGCAGTATTTT; CDR3: CASSEDSGTSGRTITSTDTQYF
V: TRBV7-8; size: -; D: -; J: TRBJ1-5; DNA: TGTGCCAGCAGCTTACAGGACCCCGGGAGGAATCAGCCCCAGCATTTT; CDR3: CASSLQDPGRNQPQHF
V: TRBV11-2; size: -; D: -; J: TRBJ2-2; DNA: TGTGCCAGCAGCCGTAGGACAGTCTCCAACACCGGGGAGCTGTTTTTT; CDR3: CASSRRTVSNTGELFF
V: TRBV19; size: -; D: TRBD2; J: TRBJ2-3; DNA: TGTGCCAGTAGTGACCGGGAGGGCACTTCAGATACGCAGTATTTT; CDR3: CASSDREGTSDTQYF
V: TRBV28; size: -; D: TRBD1; J: TRBJ1-1; DNA: TGTGCCAGCAGTTCCGCGGACAGGGTGAACACTGAAGCTTTCTTT; CDR3: CASSSADRVNTEAFF
V: TRBV12-3/TRBV12-4; size: -; D: -; J: TRBJ2-7; DNA: TGTGCCAGCAGTGTGACTCCGAACTACGAGCAGTACTTC; CDR3: CASSVTPNYEQYF
V: TRBV20-1; size: -; D: TRBD2; J: TRBJ2-1; DNA: TGCAGTGCTAGTAGACTAGCGGGACTGAATAATGAGCAGTTCTTC; CDR3: CSASRLAGLNNEQFF
V: TRBV29-1; size: few; D: TRBD1; J: TRBJ1-1; DNA: TGCAGCGTCGGAACTCTGATCCCGGGACAGAAAGCTTTCTTT; CDR3: CSVGTLIPGQKAFF
V: TRBV10-2; size: -; D: TRBD1; J: TRBJ1-6; DNA: TGCGCCACCACGGTGGCAGGGGGCGTTTCACCCCTCCACTTT; CDR3: CATTVAGGVSPLHF
V: TRBV5-1; size: -; D: -; J: TRBJ1-1; DNA: TGCGCCAGCCCCCTATCTGAACCGCACACTGAAGCTTTCTTT; CDR3: CASPLSEPHTEAFF
V: TRBV11-2; size: -; D: -; J: TRBJ2-3; DNA: TGTGCCAGCAGCTTAGGTCAGACAGATACGCAGTATTTT; CDR3: CASSLGQTDTQYF
V: TRBV30; size: -; D: -; J: TRBJ1-4; DNA: TGTGCCTGGTGCAGGGGAAATGAAAAACTGTTTTTT; CDR3: CAWCRGNEKLFF
V: TRBV28; size: -; D: TRBD1; J: TRBJ1-1; DNA: TGTGCCAGCAGTCTAGGGGGCAGGGGGCCCACTGAAGCTTTCTTT; CDR3: CASSLGGRGPTEAFF
V: TRBV5-4; size: -; D: TRBD2; J: TRBJ2-1; DNA: TGTGCCAGCAGCTTACAGACTAGCGGGAGGTTAAAACCCCAGTTCTTC; CDR3: CASSLQTSGRLKPQFF
V: TRBV5-1; size: -; D: TRBD1; J: TRBJ1-3; DNA: TGCGCCAGTTCCAGCACAGGGGACTCTGGAAACACCATATATTTT; CDR3: CASSSTGDSGNTIYF
V: TRBV7-3; size: -; D: TRBD2; J: TRBJ2-5; DNA: TGTGCCAGCAGCTTAAATAGCGGGAGAGGGAAGACCCAGTACTTC; CDR3: CASSLNSGRGKTQYF
V: TRBV5-4; size: -; D: TRBD2; J: TRBJ2-5; DNA: TGTGCCAGCAGCTTGAGTGCGGGAGGGCCCCAAGAGACCCAGTACTTC; CDR3: CASSLSAGGPQETQYF
V: TRBV7-2; size: -; D: -; J: TRBJ1-3; DNA: TGTGCCAGCAGCCGGCAACAGGGCCCTGGAAACACCATATATTTT; CDR3: CASSRQQGPGNTIYF
V: TRBV19; size: -; D: TRBD1; J: TRBJ2-1; DNA: TGTGCCAGCCGTCAGGGGGAAGTTAGGTTCTTC; CDR3: CASRQGEVRFF
V: TRBV18; size: -; D: -; J: TRBJ2-7; DNA: TGTGCCAGCTCACCCATCGACAGAATCGGCCACGAGCAGTACTTC; CDR3: CASSPIDRIGHEQYF
V: TRBV6-2/TRBV6-3; size: once; D: TRBD1; J: TRBJ2-1; DNA: TGTGCCAGCAGTGTGAACAGGGGTACCTACAATGAGCAGTTCTTC; CDR3: CASSVNRGTYNEQFF
V: TRBV6-1; size: few; D: TRBD1; J: TRBJ1-5; DNA: TGTGCCAGCAGTGAGGGGGACAGGGGGATCAATCAGCCCCAGCATTTT; CDR3: CASSEGDRGINQPQHF
V: TRBV5-1; size: -; D: TRBD1; J: TRBJ1-5; DNA: TGCGCCAGCAGCTTGGGAGGGACAGGGAACAATCAGCCCCAGCATTTT; CDR3: CASSLGGTGNNQPQHF
V: TRBV18; size: -; D: -; J: TRBJ2-7; DNA: TGTGCCAGCCGACTGACGGGCGGGACCTACGAGCAGTACTTC; CDR3: CASRLTGGTYEQYF
V: TRBV6-5; size: once; D: TRBD1; J: TRBJ1-2; DNA: TGTGCCAGCAGCATGCAGGGGGCTGGTTATGGCTACACCTTC; CDR3: CASSMQGAGYGYTF
V: TRBV9; size: -; D: TRBD2; J: TRBJ2-3; DNA: TGTGCCAGCAGCGTAAAAACTAGCGGGAGGGCAGAAGATACGCAGTATTTT; CDR3: CASSVKTSGRAEDTQYF
V: TRBV5-1; size: few; D: -; J: TRBJ2-7; DNA: TGCGCCAGCAGCTTGTTTTCAAGTGGCACCATCCCAGTTTACGAGCAGTACTTC; CDR3: CASSLFSSGTIPVYEQYF
V: TRBV7-9; size: -; D: -; J: TRBJ2-1; DNA: TGTGCCACCCCGCGCTCCTACAATGAGCAGTTCTTC; CDR3: CATPRSYNEQFF
V: TRBV5-8; size: -; D: TRBD1; J: TRBJ1-2; DNA: TGTGCCAGCAGCCAGGGCCCTCGACAGGGGGTCTATGGCTACACCTTC; CDR3: CASSQGPRQGVYGYTF
V: TRBV28; size: -; D: TRBD1; J: TRBJ1-5; DNA: TGTGCCAGCAGTTTAATGAGACAGGGAGGCAATCAGCCCCAGCATTTT; CDR3: CASSLMRQGGNQPQHF
V: TRBV9; size: -; D: -; J: TRBJ1-6; DNA: TGTGCCAGCAGCGTAGATTTTACCTATAATTCACCCCTCCACTTT; CDR3: CASSVDFTYNSPLHF
V: TRBV11-2; size: -; D: -; J: TRBJ1-1; DNA: TGTGCCAGCAGCTCTCAGGGTGGCGCTGAAGCTTTCTTT; CDR3: CASSSQGGAEAFF
V: TRBV27; size: -; D: TRBD2; J: TRBJ2-7; DNA: TGTGCCAGCAGCCCTAGAGGGGGACTAGCGGGATTGGGGATATACGAGCAGTACTTC; CDR3: CASSPRGGLAGLGIYEQYF
V: TRBV6-6; size: -; D: -; J: TRBJ2-5; DNA: TGTGCCAGCCTCCGGTCTTTTCAAGAGACCCAGTACTTC; CDR3: CASLRSFQETQYF
V: TRBV6-4; size: -; D: TRBD1; J: TRBJ2-3; DNA: TGTGCCAGCAGCCCCGGGACAGGTGGCTCAGATACGCAGTATTTT; CDR3: CASSPGTGGSDTQYF